This TCR beta chain was captured in a study of shared clonotypes between healthy human individuals. Study summary: CD4 naive and CD4 memory each took three plates per donor, while CD8 naive took two and CD8 memory one. General observations from the study: Memory subsets generally showed lower estimated richness than naive subsets.

Repertoires were generated with immunoSEQ multiplex PCR, while TCRdb's copy carries only in-frame clones and drops some. The repertoire holds roughly 300,000 clones, with around 87% as singletons. Germline-derived CDR1 and CDR2 are MNHNS and SASEGT. This CDR3 is built from 17 residues. The trim removed 4 bases at V and 1 base at J, leaving 9 bases unmatched. The donors were adults (healthy and HIV-negative) with no recent acute infections or vaccinations. This clone was counted at least ten times. Its antigen is undetermined. This sequence originates from a man between 18 and 35 years old in good health. What was sequenced was memory CD8+ T cells sorted from blood. Subset: CD45RO+ cells pooled with CCR7-negative TemRA cells. The V gene is TRBV6-1, the J gene TRBJ2-7; 11 bases align to TRBD2. The CDR3 is CASSVSSGGPPSYEQYF. The DNA for the CDR3 is TGTGCCAGCAGTGTTTCTAGCGGGGGGCCGCCATCCTACGAGCAGTACTTC.